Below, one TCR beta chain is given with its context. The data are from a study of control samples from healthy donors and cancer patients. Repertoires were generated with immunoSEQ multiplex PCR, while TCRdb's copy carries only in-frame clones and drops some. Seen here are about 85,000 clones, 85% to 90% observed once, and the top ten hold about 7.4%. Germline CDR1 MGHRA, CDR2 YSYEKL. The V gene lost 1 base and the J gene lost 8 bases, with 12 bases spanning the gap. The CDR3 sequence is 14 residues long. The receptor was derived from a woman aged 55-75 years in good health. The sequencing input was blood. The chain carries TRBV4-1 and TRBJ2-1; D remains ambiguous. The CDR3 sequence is CASSQVGRRHEQFF. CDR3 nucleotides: TGCGCCAGCAGCCAAGTTGGGCGTAGACATGAGCAGTTCTTC.